This is a list of T cell receptor beta chains from one sample in a study of blood T cell repertoires in COVID-19. Only in-frame clones appear in the TCRdb table, and some are missing; sequencing was by immunoSEQ multiplex PCR. The sample has over 150,000 clones, about 87% seen once. Sequences were obtained from peripheral blood. These receptor sequences come from a woman aged 55-75 years who had recovered from COVID-19. Each CDR3 is given with its conserved first and last residue. A D gene is named only where the DNA matches it firmly. Part of the rows lack a size; the others show once, few, many or a class for expanded clones.

cdr3_length	clone_size	v_call	d_call	j_call	cdr3_nt	cdr3_aa
17	-	TRBV5-1	TRBD1	TRBJ2-6	TGCGCCAGCAGCTTGGTTGTACAGGGGCTCGGGGCCAACGTCCTGACTTTC	CASSLVVQGLGANVLTF
13	-	TRBV29-1	TRBD1	TRBJ2-3	TGCAGCGTTGATGGACAGGGGACAGATACGCAGTATTTT	CSVDGQGTDTQYF
13	-	TRBV5-1	TRBD1	TRBJ1-6	TGCGCCAGTTCTACAGGGGGGGGTTCACCCCTCCACTTT	CASSTGGGSPLHF
15	-	TRBV6-5	-	TRBJ1-6	TGTGCCAGCAGCCTTAAGGCAGGGAGGGATTCACCCCTCCACTTT	CASSLKAGRDSPLHF
17	-	TRBV5-1	TRBD1	TRBJ2-7	TGCGCCAGCAGCTTGGATGGTCCCGGGCAGGGGGCGCGCGAGCAGTACTTC	CASSLDGPGQGAREQYF
14	-	TRBV10-3	-	TRBJ2-1	TGTGCCATCAGCCCGGGACTCATGGACAATGAGCAGTTCTTC	CAISPGLMDNEQFF
16	-	TRBV30	TRBD1	TRBJ1-2	TGTGCCTGGAACCGGGACAGCAACTCAGCCTCGGGAGGCTACACCTTC	CAWNRDSNSASGGYTF
13	-	TRBV7-6	-	TRBJ1-2	TGTGCCAGCAGCTTAGTGGGGGCAAGGGGCTACACCTTC	CASSLVGARGYTF
18	-	TRBV4-2	TRBD2	TRBJ2-1	TGTGCCAGCAGCCGCGGGCCCATGACTAGCGGGGGATTGGGTGAGCAGTTCTTC	CASSRGPMTSGGLGEQFF
16	-	TRBV9	TRBD2	TRBJ2-5	TGTGCCAGCAGCGTAGTGGCTAGCGGTGACCAAGAGACCCAGTACTTC	CASSVVASGDQETQYF
16	-	TRBV28	-	TRBJ1-1	TGTGCCAGCAGTCCCAGCCATTGGGGGCTGTTCACTGAAGCTTTCTTT	CASSPSHWGLFTEAFF
16	-	TRBV7-2	TRBD2	TRBJ2-5	TGTGCCAGCAGCTTAGTTTCGACGGGGGGGCATGAGACCCAGTACTTC	CASSLVSTGGHETQYF
14	-	TRBV25-1	-	TRBJ1-1	TGTGCCAGCAGTGAACGTAGCGGGCGCACTGAAGCTTTCTTT	CASSERSGRTEAFF
15	-	TRBV28	TRBD1	TRBJ1-1	TGTGCCAGCAGTCCCTCGGGACAGAAGAACACTGAAGCTTTCTTT	CASSPSGQKNTEAFF
14	once	TRBV11-2	TRBD2	TRBJ2-1	TGTGCCAGCAGCTTAGGGGCGGGGGGCAATGAGCAGTTCTTC	CASSLGAGGNEQFF
14	-	TRBV10-1	-	TRBJ1-3	TGCGCCAGCAGCTCTACTCGCTCTGGAAACACCATATATTTT	CASSSTRSGNTIYF
16	-	TRBV9	-	TRBJ2-1	TGTGCCAGCAGCGTTGGGGGGACAGCCCATTACAATGAGCAGTTCTTC	CASSVGGTAHYNEQFF
13	-	TRBV3-1/TRBV3-2	-	TRBJ2-7	TGTGCCAGCAGCCAAGGTGTTCGCAGCGAGCAGTACTTC	CASSQGVRSEQYF
12	-	TRBV7-9	-	TRBJ1-5	TGTGCCAGCAGCTTCCAATCAGAGCCCCAGCATTTT	CASSFQSEPQHF
15	-	TRBV5-1	TRBD1	TRBJ1-2	TGCGCCAGCTCGCGGGGGGACAGGGGGCGAGATGGCTACACCTTC	CASSRGDRGRDGYTF
14	-	TRBV9	-	TRBJ1-2	TGTGCCAGCAGGGGAGGGGCAGCTAACTATGGCTACACCTTC	CASRGGAANYGYTF
14	-	TRBV7-2	TRBD1	TRBJ2-7	TGTGCCAGCAGCTCGTTGGACAGGGCTGGAGAGCAGTACTTC	CASSSLDRAGEQYF
13	-	TRBV24-1	-	TRBJ2-3	TGTGCCACCAGTGACCCTCTAGCAGATACGCAGTATTTT	CATSDPLADTQYF
18	-	TRBV24-1	TRBD2	TRBJ2-1	TGTGCCACCAGTGATTGGGGGTTCGGACTAGCGGCCTACAATGAGCAGTTCTTC	CATSDWGFGLAAYNEQFF
15	-	TRBV5-1	TRBD1	TRBJ2-2	TGCGCCAGCAGCTCTCGGACAGGGGCGACCGGGGAGCTGTTTTTT	CASSSRTGATGELFF
14	-	TRBV28	TRBD1	TRBJ2-7	TGTGCCAGCAGTTTCCGGCAGGGGGCCTACGAGCAGTACTTC	CASSFRQGAYEQYF
14	-	TRBV9	-	TRBJ1-4	TGTGCCAGCAGCGTAGGAGGAACTAATGAAAAACTGTTTTTT	CASSVGGTNEKLFF
14	few	TRBV5-4	TRBD1	TRBJ1-2	TGTGCCAGCAGCCATGACAGGGGAAACTATGGCTACACCTTC	CASSHDRGNYGYTF